This T cell receptor beta chain is from a study of T cell responses to AZD1222 COVID-19 vaccine. Points from the study as a whole: Females made up more of the donors, who were largely white British, and clonal diversity may have come out too low. Spike-wide coverage was observed for vaccine-associated CD4 TCRs, with dominant responses at 160-218 and 743-854.

Germline V gene sequence: CDR1 KGHDR, CDR2 SFDVKD. Losses at the gene ends were 4 bases for V and 0 bases for J; bases not matched to a gene: 7. CDR3 length: 16 amino acids. In regard to this clone: Its antigen remains unidentified.

TCRdb's table, derived via immunoSEQ multiplex PCR, lists solely in-frame clones and lacks some. The data contain 60,000 to 85,000 clones, roughly 85% of them seen just once; the ten biggest clones take up approximately 20%. Sequencing was performed on peripheral blood, taken on day 0 of AZD1222 vaccination. This TCR was sampled from an adult in good health. This chain joins TRBV24-1 and TRBJ1-2; 7 nucleotides match TRBD1. The chain's CDR3 is CATSDPSRGANYGYTF. CDR3 bases: TGTGCCACCAGTGACCCCTCCAGGGGGGCTAACTATGGCTACACCTTC.